These 14 T cell receptor beta chains originate from one sample sequenced in a study of regulatory T cells in long-lasting Graves disease. For TCR beta, libraries came from iRepertoire HTBI primers and Arm-PCR of CDR3 regions. Each CDR3 protein is one row after TCRdb ran MiXCR on the multiplex PCR reads. The sample has approximately 540,000 distinct CDR3 sequences, about 11% seen once. The time point: newly diagnosed GD, antithyroid drugs for less than 3 months. After RNA was extracted from PBMCs, the TCR library was made from it. These same data were also listed under a study on T cells in Graves' hyperthyroidism and ophthalmopathy.

The sample was peripheral blood mononuclear cells (PBMCs), taken at new diagnosis, from a patient treated with antithyroid drugs. These receptor sequences come from a woman in her thirties with Graves disease.

This clonotype was seen at least ten times. V gene TRBV3-1 combines with J gene TRBJ2-2; no clear D. The CDR3 runs to 14 residues. Trimming stripped 1 base from V and 5 bases from J, with 8 bases between. Looked up from germline, CDR1 is LGHDT and CDR2 is YNNKEL (reference sequence). CDR3 sequence (DNA): TGTGCCAGCAGCCAAGGGCAGTATACCGGGGAGCTGTTTTTT. The encoded protein is CASSQGQYTGELFF.

This clonotype was seen ten or more times. The chain carries TRBV24-1 and TRBJ2-1, with 8 nucleotides matching TRBD1. This CDR3 region has 13 residues. V was pared by 3 bases and J by 10 bases, with 4 bases of the junction left unmatched. Germline CDR1 KGHDR, CDR2 SFDVKD. The CDR3 region has the DNA TGTGCCACCAGTGATCCCCGGACAGGGGAGCAGTTCTTC. Translation: CATSDPRTGEQFF.

This clonotype occurred many times. The V call is TRBV30, the J call TRBJ2-5; D might be TRBD2 (6 bases). The CDR3 runs 12 residues. With 2 bases removed from V and 3 bases from J, the gap between germline ends came to 7 bases. Per germline, CDR1 GTSNPN and CDR2 SVGIG (reference sequence). CDR3 nucleotide sequence: TGTGCCTGGAGTCGGGGGAAAGAGACCCAGTACTTC. Translated, it gives CAWSRGKETQYF.

This rearrangement joins TRBV6-2 or TRBV6-3 to TRBJ1-2, with D unclear. V gave up 5 bases and J gave up 5 bases, with 12 bases separating them. CDR3 length: 13 residues. From germline, CDR1 is MNHEY and CDR2 SVGEGT. The DNA of the CDR3 is TGTGCCAGCAGTCCTGGGCCCGTTTATGGCTACACCTTC. Its translation: CASSPGPVYGYTF.

Many counts were recorded for this clonotype. The chain employs TRBV27 and TRBJ1-6, with D possibly TRBD1 on 6 matching bases. Germline V gives CDR1 MNHEY, CDR2 SMNVEV (reference sequence). V lost 6 bases and J lost 5, with 14 bases in between. The CDR3 covers 15 residues. CDR3 coding DNA: TGTGCCAGCAGGCCTTCACAGGGCAATAATTCACCCCTCCACTTT. This codes for CASRPSQGNNSPLHF.

This chain uses TRBV5-5 with TRBJ2-7, with TRBD1 identical over 8 bases. The CDR3 consists of 19 residues. The V gene end was trimmed by 5 bases and the J gene end by 3 bases; junction bases not matched to a gene: 22. Per germline, CDR1 SGHKS and CDR2 YYEKEE (reference sequence). The CDR3 DNA sequence: TGTGCCAGCAGTTTAGGACAGGGACGGTCCGGGACCTTCCACTACGAGCAGTACTTC. Amino acids: CASSLGQGRSGTFHYEQYF.

This clonotype was counted many times. V gene TRBV7-2 combines with J gene TRBJ2-3, with a tentative D call TRBD2 (6 bases). This CDR3 has 14 amino acids. Germline V lookup: CDR1 SGHTA, CDR2 FQGNSA. With 0 bases removed from V and 5 bases from J, the gap between germline ends came to 9 bases. CDR3 amino acids: CASSLAAGGDTQYF. The CDR3 bases are TGTGCCAGCAGCTTAGCGGCCGGGGGAGATACGCAGTATTTT.

A word on this clonotype: The final CDR3 position lacks the conserved phenylalanine or tryptophan, pointing to a likely read error. The J gene is TRBJ1-2, the V gene TRBV3-1; D is ambiguous. This CDR3 has 12 amino acids. Per germline, CDR1 LGHDT and CDR2 YNNKEL (reference sequence). V shed 6 bases and J shed 2 bases, with 7 bases lying between them. The CDR3 spells CASRRRNYGYTL. Written as DNA, the CDR3 is TGTGCCAGCAGGCGAAGGAACTATGGCTACACCCTC.

This clonotype was seen at least ten times. The rearrangement joins TRBV7-9 to TRBJ2-7, with 15 nucleotides matching TRBD2. V lost 4 bases to trimming and J lost 9 bases; unmatched junction nucleotides: 7. Germline V gene sequence: CDR1 SEHNR, CDR2 FQNEAQ (reference sequence). The length of the CDR3 is 15 residues. In DNA, the CDR3 is TGTGCCAGCAGCTCCCGGACTAGCGGGAGGGCCGTGCAGTACTTC. It specifies CASSSRTSGRAVQYF.

This clonotype was detected only a few times. A much larger clone is a single base away; this may be a read error. The DNA of the CDR3 is TGTGCCAGCAGCTCGAAAGAGACCCAGTACTTC. Translating gives CASSSKETQYF. The chain joins TRBV7-9 to TRBJ2-5; D unclear. Between the trimmed V and J ends, which lost 4 bases and 3 bases, there was a span of 3 bases. This CDR3 region has 11 residues. Per germline, CDR1 SEHNR and CDR2 FQNEAQ (reference sequence). Full variable domain (missing parts from reference TRBV7-9 and TRBJ2-5): DTGVSQNPRHKITKRGQNVTFRCDPISEHNRLYWYRQTLGQGPEFLTYFQNEAQLEKSRLLSDRFSAERPKGSFSTLEIQRTEQGDSAMYLCASSSKETQYFGPGTRLLVL.

There are a few counts of this clonotype. V and J are TRBV20-1 and TRBJ1-2, with TRBD1 matching over 7 bases. The CDR3 extends over 14 amino acids. Germline CDR1 and CDR2: DFQATT and SNEGSKA (reference sequence). J gave up 1 base and V 1 base, and 3 bases lay outside the gene matches. DNA of the CDR3: TGCAGTGCTAGAGGGACAGGAGATAACTATGGCTACACCTTC. It specifies CSARGTGDNYGYTF.

This clonotype was found a few times. The J gene is TRBJ2-3, the V gene TRBV9, with 8 bases aligning to TRBD2. Losses at the gene ends were 1 base for V and 6 bases for J; bases not matched to a gene: 7. This CDR3 is 15 amino acids long. Germline loops: CDR1 SGDLS, CDR2 YYNGEE. CDR3: CASSVWGLEGDTQYF. The CDR3 region has the DNA TGTGCCAGCAGCGTATGGGGACTAGAGGGGGATACGCAGTATTTT.

In DNA form, the CDR3 reads TGTGCCAGCAGCGGGCAGGGGCTTATAGACATTCAGTACTTC. Translated, it gives CASSGQGLIDIQYF. The chain recombines TRBV7-8 with TRBJ2-4; weak D call: TRBD1 (6 bases). V lost 5 bases and J 8 bases, leaving 16 bases between the germline ends. CDR3 length: 14 amino acids. The germline V gene encodes CDR1 SGHVS and CDR2 FQNEAQ.

This clonotype was seen many times. The rearrangement joins TRBV19 to TRBJ2-1; no clear D gene. The CDR3 has 17 residues. V gave up 5 bases and J gave up 4 bases, with 21 bases separating them. Germline CDR1 is LNHDA and CDR2 is SQIVND (reference sequence). CDR3 nucleotide sequence: TGTGCCAGTAGTGACCCTGGACGGACGGTCTCATACAATGAGCAGTTCTTC. Translation: CASSDPGRTVSYNEQFF.